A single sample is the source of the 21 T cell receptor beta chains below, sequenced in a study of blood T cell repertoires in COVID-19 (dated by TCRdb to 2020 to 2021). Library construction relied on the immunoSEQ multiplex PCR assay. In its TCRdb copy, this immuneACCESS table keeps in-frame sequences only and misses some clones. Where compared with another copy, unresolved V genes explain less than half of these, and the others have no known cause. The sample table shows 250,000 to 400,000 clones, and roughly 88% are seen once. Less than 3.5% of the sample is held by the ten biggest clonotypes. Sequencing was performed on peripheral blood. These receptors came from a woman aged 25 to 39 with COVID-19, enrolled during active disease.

The CDR3 is CASSFPTKRKPDRAGWEAFF. Here the CDR3 DNA reads TGTGCCAGCAGTTTCCCCACTAAACGGAAACCGGACAGGGCGGGATGGGAAGCTTTCTTT. The chain couples TRBV27 to TRBJ1-1; TRBD1 matches 8 bases. The CDR3 is 20 amino acids. Unmatched junction bases numbered 26, after V lost 3 bases and J lost 8 bases. Germline V gene data show CDR1 as MNHEY and CDR2 as SMNVEV (reference sequence).

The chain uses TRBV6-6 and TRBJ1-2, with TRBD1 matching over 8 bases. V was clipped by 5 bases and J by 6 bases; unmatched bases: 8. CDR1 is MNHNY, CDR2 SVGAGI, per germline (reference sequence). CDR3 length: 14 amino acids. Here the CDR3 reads CASSPDRVLHGYTF. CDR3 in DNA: TGTGCCAGCAGTCCGGACAGGGTTTTACATGGCTACACCTTC.

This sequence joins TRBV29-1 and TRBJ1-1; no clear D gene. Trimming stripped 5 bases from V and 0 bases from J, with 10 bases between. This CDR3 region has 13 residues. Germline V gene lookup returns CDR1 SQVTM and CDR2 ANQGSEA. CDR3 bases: TGCAGCGTTTTAGTTGGTATGAACACTGAAGCTTTCTTT. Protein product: CSVLVGMNTEAFF.

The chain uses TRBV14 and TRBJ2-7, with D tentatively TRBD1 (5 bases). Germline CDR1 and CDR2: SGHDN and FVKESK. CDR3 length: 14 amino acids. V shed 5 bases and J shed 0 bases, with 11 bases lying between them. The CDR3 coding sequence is TGTGCCAGCAGCTACAGGACGGCCTCCTACGAGCAGTACTTC. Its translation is CASSYRTASYEQYF.

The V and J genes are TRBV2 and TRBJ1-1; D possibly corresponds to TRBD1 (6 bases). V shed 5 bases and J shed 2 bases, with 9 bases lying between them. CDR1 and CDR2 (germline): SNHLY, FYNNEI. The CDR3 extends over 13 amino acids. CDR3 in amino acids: CASSMDSNTEAFF. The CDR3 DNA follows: TGTGCCAGCAGTATGGACAGTAACACTGAAGCTTTCTTT.

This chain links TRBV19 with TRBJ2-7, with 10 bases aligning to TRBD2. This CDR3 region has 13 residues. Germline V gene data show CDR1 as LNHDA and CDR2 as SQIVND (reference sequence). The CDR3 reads CACSGRNSYEQYF. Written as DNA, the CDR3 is TGTGCTTGTAGCGGGAGGAATAGCTACGAGCAGTACTTC.

The CDR3 reads CAISDPPRGLDIQYF. Written as DNA, the CDR3 is TGTGCCATCAGTGACCCCCCCAGGGGCCTGGACATTCAGTACTTC. The V call is TRBV10-3, the J call TRBJ2-4; D is possibly TRBD1 (6 bases). With 3 bases removed from V and 8 bases from J, the gap between germline ends came to 17 bases. Germline-derived CDR1 and CDR2 are ENHRY and SYGVKD. This CDR3 has 15 amino acids.

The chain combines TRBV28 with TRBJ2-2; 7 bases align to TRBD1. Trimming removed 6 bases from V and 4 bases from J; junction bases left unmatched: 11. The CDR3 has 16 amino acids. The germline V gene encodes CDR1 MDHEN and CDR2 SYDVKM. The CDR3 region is CASSPFFEGATGELFF. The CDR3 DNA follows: TGTGCCAGCAGCCCATTCTTCGAGGGGGCCACCGGGGAGCTGTTTTTT.

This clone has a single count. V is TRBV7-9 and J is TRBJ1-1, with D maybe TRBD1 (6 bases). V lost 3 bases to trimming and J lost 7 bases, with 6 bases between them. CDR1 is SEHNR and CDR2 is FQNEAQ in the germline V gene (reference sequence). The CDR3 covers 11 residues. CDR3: CASSLDSEAFF. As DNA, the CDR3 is TGTGCCAGCAGCTTGGACAGTGAAGCTTTCTTT.

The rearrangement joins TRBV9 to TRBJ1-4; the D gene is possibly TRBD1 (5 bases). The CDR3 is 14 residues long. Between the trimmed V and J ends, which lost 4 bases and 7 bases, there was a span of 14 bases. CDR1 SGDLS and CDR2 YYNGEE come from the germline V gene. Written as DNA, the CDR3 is TGTGCCAGCAGCCCCCCCGGGGGAGGTGAAAAACTGTTTTTT. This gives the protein CASSPPGGGEKLFF.

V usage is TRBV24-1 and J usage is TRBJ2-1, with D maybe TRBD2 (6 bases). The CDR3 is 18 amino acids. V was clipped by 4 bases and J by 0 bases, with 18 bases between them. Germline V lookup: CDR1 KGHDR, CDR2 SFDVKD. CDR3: CATSDRGGGLRSYNEQFF. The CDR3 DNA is TGTGCCACCAGTGACCGGGGTGGGGGACTTCGCTCCTACAATGAGCAGTTCTTC.

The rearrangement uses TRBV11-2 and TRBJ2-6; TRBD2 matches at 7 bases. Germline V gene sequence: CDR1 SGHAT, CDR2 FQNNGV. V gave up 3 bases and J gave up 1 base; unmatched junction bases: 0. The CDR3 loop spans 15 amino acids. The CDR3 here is CASSFSGSGANVLTF. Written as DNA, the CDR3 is TGTGCCAGCAGCTTTAGCGGGTCTGGGGCCAACGTCCTGACTTTC.

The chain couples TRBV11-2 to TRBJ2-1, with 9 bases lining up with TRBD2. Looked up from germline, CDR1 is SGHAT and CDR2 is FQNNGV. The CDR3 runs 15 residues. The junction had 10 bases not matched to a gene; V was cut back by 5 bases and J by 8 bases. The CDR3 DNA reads TGTGCCAGCAGCCCAATTAGCGGGAGCTTTGATGAGCAGTTCTTC. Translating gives CASSPISGSFDEQFF.

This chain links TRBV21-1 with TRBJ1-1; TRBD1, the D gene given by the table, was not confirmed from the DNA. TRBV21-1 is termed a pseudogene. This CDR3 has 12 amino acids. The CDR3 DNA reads TGTGCCAGCAGCCGCGTATGGACAGAAGCTTTCTTT. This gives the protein CASSRVWTEAFF.

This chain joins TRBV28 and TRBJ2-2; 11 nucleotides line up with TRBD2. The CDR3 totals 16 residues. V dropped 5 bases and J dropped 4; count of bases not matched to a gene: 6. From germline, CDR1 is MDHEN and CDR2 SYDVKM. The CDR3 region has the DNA TGTGCCAGCAGTCAACTAGCGGGAGAGGGCACCGGGGAGCTGTTTTTT. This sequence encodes CASSQLAGEGTGELFF.

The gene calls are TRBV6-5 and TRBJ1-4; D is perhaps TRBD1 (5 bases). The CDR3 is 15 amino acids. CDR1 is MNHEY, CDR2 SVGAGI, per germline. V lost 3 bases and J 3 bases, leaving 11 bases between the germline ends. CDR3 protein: CASSYSSGSNEKLFF. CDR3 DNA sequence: TGTGCCAGCAGTTATTCTTCAGGGTCTAATGAAAAACTGTTTTTT.

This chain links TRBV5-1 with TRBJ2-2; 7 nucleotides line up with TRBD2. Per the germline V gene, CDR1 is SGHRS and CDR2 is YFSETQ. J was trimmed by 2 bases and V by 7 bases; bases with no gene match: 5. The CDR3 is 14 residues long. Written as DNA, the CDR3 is TGCGCCAGCCGCGGCGGGAGTAACACCGGGGAGCTGTTTTTT. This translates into CASRGGSNTGELFF.

CDR3 amino acids: CASRVSEHEQFF. CDR3 DNA: TGTGCCAGCAGGGTTAGTGAGCATGAGCAGTTCTTC. The chain links TRBV28 to TRBJ2-1; D uncertain. CDR3 size: 12 residues. CDR1 and CDR2 (germline): MDHEN, SYDVKM. With 6 bases removed from V and 8 bases from J, the gap between germline ends came to 11 bases.

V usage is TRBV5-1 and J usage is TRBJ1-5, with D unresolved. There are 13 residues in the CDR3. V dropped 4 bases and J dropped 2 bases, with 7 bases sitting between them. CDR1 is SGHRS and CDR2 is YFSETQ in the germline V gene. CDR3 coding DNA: TGCGCCAGCAGCAGGGAGCGCAATCAGCCCCAGCATTTT. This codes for CASSRERNQPQHF.

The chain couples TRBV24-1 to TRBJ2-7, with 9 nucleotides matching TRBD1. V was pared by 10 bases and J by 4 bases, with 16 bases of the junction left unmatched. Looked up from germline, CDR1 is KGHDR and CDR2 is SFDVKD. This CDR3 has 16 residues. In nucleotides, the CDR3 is TGTGCCACTCCCGAGACTAAACCGGGACAGGGTTACGAGCAGTACTTC. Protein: CATPETKPGQGYEQYF.

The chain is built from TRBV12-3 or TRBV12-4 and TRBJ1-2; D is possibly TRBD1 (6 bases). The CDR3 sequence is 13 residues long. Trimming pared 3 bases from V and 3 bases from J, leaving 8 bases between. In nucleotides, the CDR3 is TGTGCCAGCAGTTTGGGGGCCCACTATGGCTACACCTTC. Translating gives CASSLGAHYGYTF.